This TCR beta chain was found in a study of T-cell memory formation after mild COVID-19 (dated by TCRdb to the early 2020s). About the full investigation: Most TCR sequence clusters were specific to one of the two donors. In a couple of donors, T-cell clones that expanded and contracted after mild COVID-19 were tracked by sequencing TCRalpha and TCRbeta repertoires over time. The cohort was made up of two young adult volunteers, one female and one male, who were previously healthy. Overall study outcomes, separate from this receptor: Contracting CD4+ clones turned up mainly in the CM and EM memory subsets, whereas EMRA was where CD8+ clones were enriched. Some responding clones were found in pre-infection memory, which suggests that pre-existing cross-reactive memory T cells took part in the SARS-CoV-2 response. The second-wave clones that peaked on day 37 were not confirmed to be SARS-CoV-2 specific. Only a couple of mild cases were covered in the study, and larger cohorts including severe cases with pre-infection samples were considered necessary. From day 15 to 85, contracting clones showed balanced CD4/CD8 phenotypes, whereas a second wave of clones that expanded from day 15 to 37 leaned towards CD4+.

PBMCs were isolated by Ficoll-Paque density gradient centrifugation. CDR1 and CDR2 are drawn from the germline V gene: SGHTA, FQGNSA. From the cysteine up to the phenylalanine, the CDR3 has a length of 17 residues. Here the CDR3 DNA is all that survives: 51 bases in frame from base 1. A distance of 24 bases separates the germline ends of V and J, which lose 3 bases and 9 bases respectively. Concerning this clonotype itself: Its antigen is not yet known. Base qualities are missing; no much larger clone stands one base away.

The instrument given in TCRdb is Illumina NovaSeq 6000. TCRalpha and TCRbeta cDNA libraries were constructed by 5'RACE with constant-segment primers, with sample barcodes and unique molecular identifiers being introduced. RNA was extracted from every sample with Trizol reagent. Libraries were amplified in two PCR steps, with a second sample barcode and Illumina TruSeq adapters added in the second step. Sequencing of the libraries was done on an Illumina NovaSeq, producing 2 x 150 bp paired-end reads. Concerning the study's data processing: Demultiplexing of reads and collapsing into UMI-guided consensus sequences were performed with migec v1.2.7. Using mixcr v2.1.11, UMI consensuses were aligned to TRA and TRB V and J templates and then assembled into clonotypes. A clonotype was counted as expanded or contracted only when both edgeR and NoisET called the clonotype significant, with the noise models trained on biological replicates. edgeR calls used a false discovery rate-adjusted p below 0.01 and a log2 fold-change threshold of 1. As an exploratory analysis of dynamics, max-normalized trajectories of the 1000 most abundant clonotypes were examined by PCA with hierarchical clustering. The CD4 or CD8 phenotype of responding clones was assigned using the separately sequenced CD4+ and CD8+ repertoires. Through fastp at Q25 and MiXCR, TCRdb rebuilt clones from the public reads, retaining in-frame beta chains. For every CDR3 protein sequence, its rows merge into one entry that carries the most common genes and DNA. V and J calls and clone size were set by TCRdb, not the authors. A total of hundreds of thousands of distinct CDR3 sequences appear in this sample, 13% to 15% of them only once. Jointly, the top ten make up under 25% of the sample.

Sequencing used PBMCs or a T cell subset sorted from them (not recorded which). The V and J genes are TRBV7-2 and TRBJ2-1; tentative D gene TRBD2, with 8 bases matching. The receptor comes from a young man who had mild COVID-19 (a few samples of this study predate the infection). The sample titles of this study are shuffled in the database, so cell type and time point are left out; the donor was told from shared clones. The DNA sequence is TGTGCCAGCAGCTTGACAGGGCGAGCGGCGGGGGGTGGTGAGCAGTTCTTC. Translated, this is CASSLTGRAAGGGEQFF.